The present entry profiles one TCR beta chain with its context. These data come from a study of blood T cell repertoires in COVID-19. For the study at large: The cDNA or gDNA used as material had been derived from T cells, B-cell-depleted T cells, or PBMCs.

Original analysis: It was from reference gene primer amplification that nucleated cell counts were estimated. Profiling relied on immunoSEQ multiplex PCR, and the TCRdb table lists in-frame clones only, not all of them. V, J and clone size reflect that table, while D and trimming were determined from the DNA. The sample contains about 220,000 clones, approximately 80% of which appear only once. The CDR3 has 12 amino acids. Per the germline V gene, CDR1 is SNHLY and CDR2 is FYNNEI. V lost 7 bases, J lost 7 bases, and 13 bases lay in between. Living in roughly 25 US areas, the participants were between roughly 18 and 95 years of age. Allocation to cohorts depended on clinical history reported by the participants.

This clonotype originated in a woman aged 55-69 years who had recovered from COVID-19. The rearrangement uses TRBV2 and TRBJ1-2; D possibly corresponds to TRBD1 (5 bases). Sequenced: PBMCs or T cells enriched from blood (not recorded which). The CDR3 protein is CASTTGVRGYTF. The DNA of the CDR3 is TGTGCCAGCACGACGGGGGTACGTGGCTACACCTTC. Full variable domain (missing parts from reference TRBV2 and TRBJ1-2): EPEVTQTPSHQVTQMGQEVILRCVPISNHLYFYWYRQILGQKVEFLVSFYNNEISEKSEIFDDQFSVERPDGSNFTLKIRSTKLEDSAMYFCASTTGVRGYTFGSGTRLTVV.